The entry below gives a single TCR beta chain sequence along with its context. Its antigen is unknown. Both TRBC1 and TRBC2 were covered by a beta constant-region primer of two equimolar oligonucleotides. Nested alpha and beta constant-region primers with the SP2 primer drove four PCR rounds on ligated cDNA. TCRdb processed the UMI-ligation and nested PCR reads anew with MiXCR; each CDR3 protein has one entry. The table shows 150,000 or so distinct CDR3 sequences, with about 20% occurring only once. This entry is derived from a study of naive and memory T cell subsets. Overall study findings and caveats: A few larger clonotypes appeared in naive repertoires, especially CD8, possibly memory cells re-expressing CD45RA.

What was sequenced was naive CD4+ T cells from blood. The clonotype originates from a human donor in good health.

The CDR3 spells CASSYSVASGQETQYF. In DNA, the CDR3 is TGTGCCAGCAGTTACTCGGTAGCTAGCGGACAAGAGACCCAGTACTTC. This chain links TRBV6-5 with TRBJ2-5, with 7 bases matching TRBD2. The length of the CDR3 is 16 residues. Germline CDR1 is MNHEY and CDR2 is SVGAGI. J lost 2 bases, V lost 0 bases, and 6 bases had no gene match.